A single sample gave rise to the 5 T cell receptor beta chains below, sequenced in a study of CXCR3-negative and CXCR3-positive naive CD8 T cells. It was by 5' RACE with UMI labels that the TRB cDNA libraries were prepared. TCRdb re-called the 5' RACE reads, yielding one record per CDR3 amino acid sequence without DNA. Its clone listing holds about 5,100 distinct CDR3 sequences. The source material was naive CXCR3- CD8+ T cells from blood. Described subset: CD45RO-CCR7+CD27+CD95- naive CD8+ T cells lacking CXCR3 (TNR3-). All receptors derive from a human donor in good health. Some clones in this sample may be carry-over from other donors' samples.

This chain connects TRBV5-1 to TRBJ1-4. Germline CDR1 SGHRS, CDR2 YFSETQ. The CDR3 spans 15 residues. The chain's CDR3 is CASSRLGATNEKLFF. Looking up the rest from reference TRBV5-1 and TRBJ1-4 gives the full variable domain: KAGVTQTPRYLIKTRGQQVTLSCSPISGHRSVSWYQQTPGQGLQFLFEYFSETQRNKGNFPGRFSGRQFSNSRSEMNVSTLELGDSALYLCASSRLGATNEKLFFGSGTQLSVL.

This clonotype counts as medium-sized by frequency. V usage is TRBV29-1 and J usage is TRBJ2-7; TCRdb calls TRBD1, which cannot be checked without DNA. The CDR3 loop spans 12 amino acids. Germline-derived CDR1 and CDR2 are SQVTM and ANQGSEA. CDR3 region: CSVQGISYEQYF.

Judged by frequency, this clonotype is medium-sized. The rearrangement joins TRBV10-3 to TRBJ2-7. The CDR3 runs to 16 residues. Germline CDR1 is ENHRY and CDR2 is SYGVKD. CDR3 residues: CAISEIWTGPSYEQYF.

This clonotype ranks as medium-sized in terms of frequency. This sequence joins TRBV29-1 and TRBJ2-2. Germline V gene lookup returns CDR1 SQVTM and CDR2 ANQGSEA. This CDR3 has 12 residues. The CDR3 protein is CSVPGLGGELFF.

The V call is TRBV7-9, the J call TRBJ2-3; lacking DNA, the TRBD1 call made by TCRdb goes unchecked. The germline CDR1 and CDR2 sequences are SEHNR and FQNEAQ (reference sequence). The CDR3 consists of 16 residues. The CDR3 protein is CATFQPGQGSGDTQYF.